What follows are 32 T cell receptor beta chains derived from one specimen sequenced in a study of identical twins. One entry per CDR3 protein, called by TCRdb with MiXCR from the 5' RACE reads. The sample holds some 760,000 distinct CDR3 sequences; over 15% are singletons and the top ten take less than 15%. This sample was shared with a second study, whose subject was T cells expressing NK-cell markers.

The sequencing input was PBMCs. The receptors were gathered from a woman under 30 in good health.

There are a few counts of this clonotype. In DNA form, the CDR3 reads TGCGCCAGCAGCCCCGGGGGGGGAGGTTATGAGCAGTTCTTC. The encoded protein is CASSPGGGGYEQFF. The V and J genes are TRBV5-1 and TRBJ2-1; 8 bases are a match to TRBD2. The CDR3 contains 14 residues. The germline V gene has CDR1 SGHRS and CDR2 YFSETQ. The V gene end was trimmed by 4 bases and the J gene end by 8 bases; junction bases not matched to a gene: 8.

This sequence joins TRBV2 and TRBJ2-7; TRBD1 might be the D (5 bases). Germline V gene sequence: CDR1 SNHLY, CDR2 FYNNEI. This CDR3 contains 14 residues. V was clipped by 7 bases and J by 7 bases, with 20 bases between them. The chain's CDR3 is CASKQTEFLVEQYF. For the CDR3, the DNA is TGTGCCAGCAAACAGACAGAGTTTCTTGTGGAGCAGTACTTC.

In nucleotides, the CDR3 is TGTGCCAGCAGCTTGGACCGCACCGGGGAGCTGTTTTTT. Its protein is CASSLDRTGELFF. The V gene is TRBV5-6, the J gene TRBJ2-2; D remains unclear. The germline CDR1 and CDR2 sequences are SGHDT and YYEEEE. The CDR3 is 13 amino acids. The V end lost 0 bases, the J end lost 4 bases, and 4 bases lay between the germline ends.

The rearrangement uses TRBV12-3 or TRBV12-4 and TRBJ2-5; D not certain. Trimming cost V 3 bases and J 4 bases, with 9 bases left between them. The CDR3 length is 13 residues. CDR3 region: CASSLVSRETQYF. CDR3 sequence (DNA): TGTGCCAGCAGTTTGGTCAGCCGAGAGACCCAGTACTTC.

The J gene is TRBJ2-5, the V gene TRBV6-2 or TRBV6-3; 8 bases are shared with TRBD2. CDR3 size: 17 residues. J lost 3 bases, V lost 3 bases, and 12 bases had no gene match. CDR1 and CDR2 from the germline V gene are MNHEY and SVGEGT. The CDR3 bases are TGTGCCAGCAGTTATCAAATCGGGAGGGCCTCAGAAGAGACCCAGTACTTC. As protein: CASSYQIGRASEETQYF.

The chain is built from TRBV12-3 or TRBV12-4 and TRBJ1-4; 10 bases fit TRBD1. Germline trimming cut 6 bases from V and 8 bases from J; bases unmatched to any gene: 12. This CDR3 is 16 amino acids long. The CDR3 here is CASSWDRGGGYEKLFF. DNA of the CDR3: TGTGCCAGCAGCTGGGACAGGGGAGGGGGATACGAAAAACTGTTTTTT.

CDR3 region: CARKDRAVDEQFF. CDR3 DNA sequence: TGTGCCAGAAAGGACAGGGCAGTCGATGAGCAGTTCTTC. The gene calls are TRBV21-1 and TRBJ2-1; TRBD1 is the table's D call and was not checked against the DNA. TRBV21-1 is designated a pseudogene. The CDR3 extends over 13 amino acids.

A few counts support this clonotype. The V and J genes are TRBV20-1 and TRBJ2-3, with 7 bases identical to TRBD1. V shed 4 bases and J 3 bases; nucleotides not matched to a gene: 7. Germline V gives CDR1 DFQATT, CDR2 SNEGSKA (reference sequence). This CDR3 region has 14 residues. CDR3 DNA sequence: TGCAGTGCTACCCAGGGGGACGTAACAGATACGCAGTATTTT. This gives the protein CSATQGDVTDTQYF.

The chain joins TRBV5-1 to TRBJ2-1, with a tentative D call TRBD1 (5 bases). The V end lost 4 bases, the J end lost 8 bases, and 13 bases lay between the germline ends. This CDR3 has 13 amino acids. Germline V CDR1 and CDR2: SGHRS, YFSETQ. The CDR3 sequence is CASSQPGIDEQFF. Written as DNA, the CDR3 is TGCGCCAGCAGCCAGCCAGGGATAGATGAGCAGTTCTTC.

V and J are TRBV20-1 and TRBJ2-4, with D possibly being TRBD1 (5 bases). V lost 6 bases and J 3 bases, leaving 18 bases between the germline ends. Per germline, CDR1 DFQATT and CDR2 SNEGSKA (reference sequence). There are 15 residues in the CDR3. For the CDR3, the DNA is TGCAGTGCGCTCAGGCAGGGATTACGCAAAAACATTCAGTACTTC. It translates to CSALRQGLRKNIQYF.

This clonotype has just a few counts. This chain links TRBV20-1 with TRBJ2-3, with TRBD1 as a possible D gene (5 bases). Trimming shortened V by 5 bases and J by 6 bases, and 18 bases separated the two germline ends. Germline CDR1 and CDR2: DFQATT and SNEGSKA (reference sequence). CDR3 length: 14 residues. CDR3 loop: CSAFRGLQSDTQYF. In nucleotides, the CDR3 is TGCAGTGCTTTTAGGGGATTACAGTCGGATACGCAGTATTTT.

This clonotype was detected a few times. V usage is TRBV20-1 and J usage is TRBJ2-3; perhaps D is TRBD1 or TRBD2 (5 bases each). V shed 0 bases and J shed 0 bases, with 13 bases lying between them. The CDR3 is 16 residues long. Germline-derived CDR1 and CDR2 are DFQATT and SNEGSKA (reference sequence). The CDR3 DNA reads TGCAGTGCTAGAGATCTAGGGACGGGGAGCACAGATACGCAGTATTTT. This encodes CSARDLGTGSTDTQYF.

The rearrangement uses TRBV20-1 and TRBJ2-3, with D uncertain. CDR1 is DFQATT and CDR2 is SNEGSKA in the germline V gene (reference sequence). This CDR3 region has 11 residues. Trimming left V 3 bases short and J 10 bases short, with 11 bases between. The CDR3 DNA is TGCAGTGCTAGCGTGGGAAAGGCGCAGTATTTT. This gives the protein CSASVGKAQYF.

The V gene is TRBV15, the J gene TRBJ2-1; TRBD1 might be the D (5 bases). Trimming left V 5 bases short and J 3 bases short, with 14 bases between. The CDR3 contains 15 residues. Germline assignment: CDR1 LNHNV and CDR2 YYDKDF (reference sequence). The CDR3 DNA is TGTGCCACCAGCTCTCAGGGAAATGGCTACAATGAGCAGTTCTTC. Residues: CATSSQGNGYNEQFF.

This clonotype has just a few counts. The chain's CDR3 is CAISDSYDTLREQYF. DNA of the CDR3: TGTGCCATCAGTGATTCTTATGACACCCTCCGGGAGCAGTACTTC. The chain carries TRBV10-3 and TRBJ2-7; no firm D call. Between the trimmed V and J ends, which lost 3 bases and 7 bases, there was a span of 19 bases. Germline CDR1 ENHRY, CDR2 SYGVKD. The CDR3 sequence is 15 residues long.

The chain is built from TRBV6-5 and TRBJ2-3, with D possibly called TRBD1 or TRBD2 (5 bases each). Trimming left V 0 bases short and J 5 bases short, with 9 bases between. There are 14 residues in the CDR3. In germline, CDR1 is MNHEY, CDR2 SVGAGI. CDR3 sequence reads: CASSYSGDRDTQYF. The DNA of the CDR3 is TGTGCCAGCAGTTACTCGGGGGATAGAGATACGCAGTATTTT.

This clonotype was seen just once. The chain is built from TRBV20-1 and TRBJ2-5; 9 bases are shared with TRBD2. Germline V lookup: CDR1 DFQATT, CDR2 SNEGSKA (reference sequence). This CDR3 region has 14 residues. J was trimmed by 4 bases and V by 7 bases; bases with no gene match: 10. Written as DNA, the CDR3 is TGCAGTGGTCAGGCGGGAGGGGGGGGAGAGACCCAGTACTTC. Its protein is CSGQAGGGGETQYF.

V gene TRBV6-1 combines with J gene TRBJ1-6, with D unresolved. Trimming removed 7 bases at V and 7 bases at J, with 14 bases between. The CDR3 covers 14 residues. The germline V gene has CDR1 MNHNS and CDR2 SASEGT. CDR3 protein: CASTISLTNSPLHF. As DNA, the CDR3 is TGTGCCAGCACCATAAGTCTTACCAATTCACCCCTCCACTTT.

Only a few counts were recorded for this clonotype. The chain carries TRBV3-1 and TRBJ2-7; tentatively, D is TRBD2 (6 bases). The CDR3 contains 15 residues. V was shortened by 1 base and J by 3 bases, with 13 bases between the two germline ends. CDR1 is LGHDT, CDR2 YNNKEL, per germline (reference sequence). For the CDR3, the DNA is TGTGCCAGCAGCCAAGGATCTAGCGAGAGCTACGAGCAGTACTTC. Translation: CASSQGSSESYEQYF.

This clonotype was seen a handful of times. This rearrangement joins TRBV20-1 to TRBJ2-3; no clear D. The CDR3 has 14 amino acids. Trimming pared 0 bases from V and 3 bases from J, leaving 10 bases between. The germline gives CDR1 DFQATT, CDR2 SNEGSKA (reference sequence). CDR3 bases: TGCAGTGCTAGAGACCCGCGTGGTACAGATACGCAGTATTTT. Its translation is CSARDPRGTDTQYF.

The V and J genes are TRBV9 and TRBJ2-3, with D unresolved. Germline V gene data show CDR1 as SGDLS and CDR2 as YYNGEE. This CDR3 spans 15 amino acids. V was trimmed by 4 bases and J by 0 bases, leaving 12 bases between them. The CDR3 sequence: CASSPAQRSTDTQYF. In nucleotides, the CDR3 is TGTGCCAGCAGCCCCGCACAGCGAAGCACAGATACGCAGTATTTT.

The V and J genes are TRBV20-1 and TRBJ2-2; TRBD1 matches at 7 bases. The CDR3 runs 17 residues. Germline V gene lookup returns CDR1 DFQATT and CDR2 SNEGSKA (reference sequence). Trimming cost V 0 bases and J 1 base; bases outside gene matches: 8. In DNA form, the CDR3 reads TGCAGTGCTAGAGATCTGGGGCAGGGGGAGAACACCGGGGAGCTGTTTTTT. It translates to CSARDLGQGENTGELFF.

The CDR3 region has the DNA TGTGCCACCCGACTAGCGGGAGGTTTCGAGCAGTACTTC. Its protein product is CATRLAGGFEQYF. This rearrangement joins TRBV27 to TRBJ2-7; 13 nucleotides agree with TRBD2. The CDR3 sequence is 13 residues long. CDR1 and CDR2 from the germline V gene are MNHEY and SMNVEV (reference sequence). V shed 10 bases and J 6 bases; nucleotides not matched to a gene: 6.

This clonotype occurred a few times. V is TRBV6-5 and J is TRBJ1-5, with a possible D match to TRBD1 (5 bases). This CDR3 comprises 15 residues. The germline V gene encodes CDR1 MNHEY and CDR2 SVGAGI. V dropped 3 bases and J dropped 2 bases, with 11 bases sitting between them. CDR3 region: CASSYGQGGNQPQHF. The CDR3 coding sequence is TGTGCCAGCAGTTATGGGCAGGGCGGCAATCAGCCCCAGCATTTT.

J is TRBJ1-1 and V is TRBV5-6, with TRBD1 identical over 7 bases. CDR1 and CDR2 (germline): SGHDT, YYEEEE. V was clipped by 5 bases and J by 7 bases; unmatched bases: 14. The CDR3 has 15 residues. This CDR3 reads CASRSRQGMGGEAFF. For the CDR3, the DNA is TGTGCCAGCAGATCCCGACAGGGCATGGGGGGTGAAGCTTTCTTT.

The chain has TRBV19 and TRBJ2-5; D is uncertain. The V and J ends lost 3 bases and 2 bases respectively, with 10 bases between them. CDR1 is LNHDA, CDR2 SQIVND, per germline (reference sequence). The CDR3 consists of 14 residues. The CDR3 sequence: CASSIVHSQETQYF. The CDR3 nucleotides read TGTGCCAGTAGTATCGTCCACTCACAAGAGACCCAGTACTTC.

The chain combines TRBV10-3 with TRBJ2-2; D perhaps matches TRBD1 (7 bases). V shed 4 bases and J shed 0 bases, with 12 bases lying between them. The CDR3 is 16 amino acids. Germline assignment: CDR1 ENHRY and CDR2 SYGVKD. The CDR3 bases are TGTGCCATCAGTGGCGGGGACAGCTCGAACACCGGGGAGCTGTTTTTT. Protein: CAISGGDSSNTGELFF.

The genes are TRBV12-3 or TRBV12-4 and TRBJ2-7, with a possible D match to TRBD2 (6 bases). The length of the CDR3 is 13 residues. The V and J ends lost 8 bases and 4 bases respectively, with 15 bases between them. The CDR3 DNA reads as TGTGCCAGCGGGCCACGGGAGACGTACGAGCAGTACTTC. Its translation is CASGPRETYEQYF.

V gene TRBV6-2 or TRBV6-3 combines with J gene TRBJ2-1, with 8 bases aligning to TRBD2. Losses at the gene ends were 5 bases for V and 3 bases for J; bases not matched to a gene: 9. The CDR3 is 16 residues long. CDR1 and CDR2 from the germline V gene are MNHEY and SVGEGT. The CDR3: CASSGSSSGRYNEQFF. The CDR3 nucleotides are TGTGCCAGCAGTGGGTCGTCTAGCGGGCGCTACAATGAGCAGTTCTTC.

CDR3 in DNA: TGTGCCAGCAGTTACTCGAACAGATTCTACGAGCAGTACTTC. Encoded protein: CASSYSNRFYEQYF. This chain links TRBV6-2 or TRBV6-3 with TRBJ2-7; D is undetermined. Trimming stripped 0 bases from V and 3 bases from J, with 9 bases between. The CDR3 consists of 14 residues. Germline V CDR1 and CDR2: MNHEY, SVGEGT.

A few counts support this clonotype. The chain is built from TRBV5-4 and TRBJ2-7, with 11 positions matching TRBD2. The germline V gene encodes CDR1 SGHNT and CDR2 YYREEE (reference sequence). This CDR3 contains 20 residues. The ends lost 2 bases at V and 4 bases at J; junction bases unmatched: 20. The CDR3 region is CASSFYYGTSGRKTSYEQYF. The CDR3 DNA reads as TGTGCCAGCAGCTTTTATTACGGGACTAGCGGCCGAAAAACTTCTTACGAGCAGTACTTC.

A note on this clonotype: Germline is not matched at one junction end, which may reflect a read error. The genes are TRBV5-1 and TRBJ2-1; 10 bases align to TRBD2. Germline CDR1 reads SGHRS; CDR2 reads YFSETQ. CDR3 size: 15 residues. CDR3 in DNA: TGCGACAGCAGACCCGGACTAGCGGAGAGCAATGAGCAGTTCTTC. This encodes CDSRPGLAESNEQFF.